The TCR beta chain under discussion was sequenced for a study of OX40 agonist ivuxolimab in advanced cancers. TCRdb's copy holds only in-frame clones and misses some; the assay was immunoSEQ multiplex PCR. The sample has more than 15,000 clones, roughly 78% seen once. This CDR3 spans 14 amino acids. The germline gives CDR1 SGHNT, CDR2 YYREEE (reference sequence). V lost 4 bases, J lost 0 bases, and 10 bases lay in between. The sequencing used CD4+ or CD8+ T cells sorted from blood, collected in a trial of the OX40 agonist ivuxolimab. This chain joins TRBV5-4 and TRBJ2-5; D may match TRBD1 or TRBD2 (6 bases each). The clonotype comes from an adult with an advanced solid tumor such as melanoma, head and neck, liver or kidney cancer. DNA for the CDR3: TGTGCCAGCAGCCTGCGGGACAACCAAGAGACCCAGTACTTC. As protein: CASSLRDNQETQYF. Filled out from reference TRBV5-4 and TRBJ2-5, the complete variable domain reads ETGVTQSPTHLIKTRGQQVTLRCSSQSGHNTVSWYQQALGQGPQFIFQYYREEENGRGNFPPRFSGLQFPNYSSELNVNALELDDSALYLCASSLRDNQETQYFGPGTRLLVL.